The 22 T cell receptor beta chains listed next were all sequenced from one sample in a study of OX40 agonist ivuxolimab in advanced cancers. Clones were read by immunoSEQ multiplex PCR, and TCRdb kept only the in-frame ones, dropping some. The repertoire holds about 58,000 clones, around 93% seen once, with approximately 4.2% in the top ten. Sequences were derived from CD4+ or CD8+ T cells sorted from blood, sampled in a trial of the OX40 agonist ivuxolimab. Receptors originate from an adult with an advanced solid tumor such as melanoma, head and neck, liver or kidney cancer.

In DNA, the CDR3 is TGTGCCAGCAGCGTAGCGGGCGGAGGCCCCTCCTACGAGCAGTACTTC. Translating gives CASSVAGGGPSYEQYF. This sequence joins TRBV9 and TRBJ2-7; weak D call: TRBD2 (5 bases). The V gene's germline CDR1 is SGDLS and CDR2 YYNGEE. V lost 0 bases, J lost 0 bases, and 13 bases lay in between. The CDR3 has 16 amino acids.

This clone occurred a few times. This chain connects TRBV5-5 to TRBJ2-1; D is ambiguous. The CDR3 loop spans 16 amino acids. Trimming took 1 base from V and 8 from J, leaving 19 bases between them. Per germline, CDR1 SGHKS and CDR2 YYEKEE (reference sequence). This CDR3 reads CASSLLPTPPFDEQFF. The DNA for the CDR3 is TGTGCCAGCAGCTTGTTGCCGACACCACCCTTCGATGAGCAGTTCTTC. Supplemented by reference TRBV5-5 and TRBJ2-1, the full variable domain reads DAGVTQSPTHLIKTRGQQVTLRCSPISGHKSVSWYQQVLGQGPQFIFQYYEKEERGRGNFPDRFSARQFPNYSSELNVNALLLGDSALYLCASSLLPTPPFDEQFFGPGTRLTVL.

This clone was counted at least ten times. The CDR3 nucleotides read TGTGCCAGCACTCACTTGGCCGGGCCCGGGGAGCTGTTTTTT. Translating it yields CASTHLAGPGELFF. The J gene is TRBJ2-2, the V gene TRBV28, with D uncertain. CDR1 is MDHEN, CDR2 SYDVKM, per germline. V shed 7 bases and J shed 6 bases, with 15 bases lying between them. The CDR3 sequence is 14 residues long.

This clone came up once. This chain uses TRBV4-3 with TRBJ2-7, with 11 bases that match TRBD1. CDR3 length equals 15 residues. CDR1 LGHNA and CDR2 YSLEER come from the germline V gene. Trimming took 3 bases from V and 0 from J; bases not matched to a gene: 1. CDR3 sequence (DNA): TGCGCCAGCAGCCAGGACAGGGGGCTCTCCTACGAGCAGTACTTC. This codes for CASSQDRGLSYEQYF.

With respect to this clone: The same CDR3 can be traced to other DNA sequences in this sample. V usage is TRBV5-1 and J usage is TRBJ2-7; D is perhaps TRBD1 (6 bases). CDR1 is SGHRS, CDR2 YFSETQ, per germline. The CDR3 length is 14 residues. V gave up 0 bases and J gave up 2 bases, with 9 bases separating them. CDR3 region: CASSLGQGPYEQYF. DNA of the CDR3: TGCGCCAGCAGCTTGGGGCAGGGGCCCTACGAGCAGTACTTC.

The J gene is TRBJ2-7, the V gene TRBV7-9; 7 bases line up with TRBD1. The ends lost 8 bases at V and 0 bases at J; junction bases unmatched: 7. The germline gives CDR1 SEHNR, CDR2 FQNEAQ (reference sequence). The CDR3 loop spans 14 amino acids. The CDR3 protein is CASSPRDSSYEQYF. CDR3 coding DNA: TGTGCCAGCTCCCCTCGGGACAGCTCCTACGAGCAGTACTTC.

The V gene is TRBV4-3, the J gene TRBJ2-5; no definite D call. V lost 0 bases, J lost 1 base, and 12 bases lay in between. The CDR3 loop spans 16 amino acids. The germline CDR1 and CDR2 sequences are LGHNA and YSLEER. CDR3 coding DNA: TGCGCCAGCAGCCAAGATAGGACCGTGGGCCAAGAGACCCAGTACTTC. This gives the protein CASSQDRTVGQETQYF.

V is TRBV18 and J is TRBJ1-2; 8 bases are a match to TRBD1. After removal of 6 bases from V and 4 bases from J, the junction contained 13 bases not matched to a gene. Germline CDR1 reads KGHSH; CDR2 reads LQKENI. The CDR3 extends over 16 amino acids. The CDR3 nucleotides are TGTGCCAGCTCGTTCAAATCCGGGACAGGAATCTATGGCTACACCTTC. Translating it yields CASSFKSGTGIYGYTF.

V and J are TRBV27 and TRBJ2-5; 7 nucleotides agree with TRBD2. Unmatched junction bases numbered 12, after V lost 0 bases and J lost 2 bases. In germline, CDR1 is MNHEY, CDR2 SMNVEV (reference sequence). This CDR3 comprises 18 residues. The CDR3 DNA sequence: TGTGCCAGCAGTTTATCTTGGCGGGGGTCGATGAATCAAGAGACCCAGTACTTC. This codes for CASSLSWRGSMNQETQYF.

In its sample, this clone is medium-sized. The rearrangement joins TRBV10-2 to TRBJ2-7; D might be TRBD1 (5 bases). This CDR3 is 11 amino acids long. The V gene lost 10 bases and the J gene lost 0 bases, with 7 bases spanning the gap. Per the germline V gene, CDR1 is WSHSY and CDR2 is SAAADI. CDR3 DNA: TGCGCCACAGGGCCCTCCTACGAGCAGTACTTC. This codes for CATGPSYEQYF.

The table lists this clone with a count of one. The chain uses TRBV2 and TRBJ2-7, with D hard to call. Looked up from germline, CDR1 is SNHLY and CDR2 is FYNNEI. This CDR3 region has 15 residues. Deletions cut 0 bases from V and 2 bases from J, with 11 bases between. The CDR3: CASSEASSYAYEQYF. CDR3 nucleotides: TGTGCCAGCAGTGAAGCTAGCTCATACGCCTACGAGCAGTACTTC.

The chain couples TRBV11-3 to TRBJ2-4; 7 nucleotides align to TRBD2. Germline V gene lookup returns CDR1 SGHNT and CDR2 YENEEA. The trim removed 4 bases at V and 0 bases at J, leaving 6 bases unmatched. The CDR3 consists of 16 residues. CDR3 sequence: CASSSARGGAKNIQYF. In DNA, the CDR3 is TGTGCCAGCAGCTCCGCCCGCGGGGGAGCCAAAAACATTCAGTACTTC. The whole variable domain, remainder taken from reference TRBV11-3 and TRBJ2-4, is EAGVVQSPRYKIIEKKQPVAFWCNPISGHNTLYWYLQNLGQGPELLIRYENEEAVDDSQLPKDRFSAERLKGVDSTLKIQPAELGDSAVYLCASSSARGGAKNIQYFGAGTRLSVL.

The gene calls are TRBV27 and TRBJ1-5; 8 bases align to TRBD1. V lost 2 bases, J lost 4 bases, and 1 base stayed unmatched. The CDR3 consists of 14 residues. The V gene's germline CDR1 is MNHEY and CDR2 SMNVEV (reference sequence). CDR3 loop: CASSLRTGNQPQHF. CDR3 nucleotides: TGTGCCAGCAGTTTACGGACAGGGAATCAGCCCCAGCATTTT.

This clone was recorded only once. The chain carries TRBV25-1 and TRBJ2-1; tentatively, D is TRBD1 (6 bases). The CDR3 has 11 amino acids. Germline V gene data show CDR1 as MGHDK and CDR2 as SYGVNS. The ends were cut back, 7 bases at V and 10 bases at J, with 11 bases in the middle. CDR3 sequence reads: CASILGQEQFF. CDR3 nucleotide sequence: TGTGCCAGCATCCTAGGACAGGAGCAGTTCTTC.

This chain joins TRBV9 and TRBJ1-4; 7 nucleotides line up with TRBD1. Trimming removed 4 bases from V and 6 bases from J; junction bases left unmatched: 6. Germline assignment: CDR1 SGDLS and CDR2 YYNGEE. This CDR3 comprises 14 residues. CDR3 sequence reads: CASSSGDRDEKLFF. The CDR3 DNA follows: TGTGCCAGCAGCAGTGGCGACAGGGATGAAAAACTGTTTTTT.

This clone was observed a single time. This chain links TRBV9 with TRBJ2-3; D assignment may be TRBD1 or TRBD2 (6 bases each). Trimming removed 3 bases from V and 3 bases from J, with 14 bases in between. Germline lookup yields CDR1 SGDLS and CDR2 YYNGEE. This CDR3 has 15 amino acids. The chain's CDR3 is CASSAGGSGTDTQYF. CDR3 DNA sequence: TGTGCCAGCAGCGCTGGGGGCAGCGGGACAGATACGCAGTATTTT.

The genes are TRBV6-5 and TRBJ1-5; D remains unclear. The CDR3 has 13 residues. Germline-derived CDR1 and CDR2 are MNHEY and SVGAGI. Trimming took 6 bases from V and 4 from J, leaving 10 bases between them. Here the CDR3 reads CASSPNSNQPQHF. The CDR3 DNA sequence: TGTGCCAGCAGCCCTAACTCAAATCAGCCCCAGCATTTT.

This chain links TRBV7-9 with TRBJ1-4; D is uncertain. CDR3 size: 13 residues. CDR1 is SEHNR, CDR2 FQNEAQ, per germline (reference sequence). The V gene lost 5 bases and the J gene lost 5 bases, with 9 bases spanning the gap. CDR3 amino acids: CASSTTWNEKLFF. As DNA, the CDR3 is TGTGCCAGCAGCACAACTTGGAATGAAAAACTGTTTTTT.

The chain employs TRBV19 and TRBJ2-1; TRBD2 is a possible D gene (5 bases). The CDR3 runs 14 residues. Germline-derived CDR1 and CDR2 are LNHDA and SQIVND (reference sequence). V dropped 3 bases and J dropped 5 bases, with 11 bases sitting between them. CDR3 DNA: TGTGCCAGTAGTATCCCGGGGTGGAACAATGAGCAGTTCTTC. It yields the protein CASSIPGWNNEQFF.

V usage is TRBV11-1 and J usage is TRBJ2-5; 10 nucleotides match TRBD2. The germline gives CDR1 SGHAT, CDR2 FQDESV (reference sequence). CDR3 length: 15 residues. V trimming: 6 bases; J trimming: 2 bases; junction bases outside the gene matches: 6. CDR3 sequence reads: CASRSSGRGQETQYF. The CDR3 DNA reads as TGTGCCAGCAGATCCAGCGGGAGGGGGCAAGAGACCCAGTACTTC. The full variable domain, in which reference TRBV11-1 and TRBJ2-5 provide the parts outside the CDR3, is EAEVAQSPRYKITEKSQAVAFWCDPISGHATLYWYRQILGQGPELLVQFQDESVVDDSQLPKDRFSAERLKGVDSTLKIQPAELGDSAMYLCASRSSGRGQETQYFGPGTRLLVL.

CDR3 in DNA: TGTGCCAGCAGCCCCGGATTTAGCAGGGTCCAGACCCAGTACTTC. This translates into CASSPGFSRVQTQYF. V usage is TRBV5-6 and J usage is TRBJ2-5; D is perhaps TRBD1 (5 bases). Germline V gene lookup returns CDR1 SGHDT and CDR2 YYEEEE. Deletions cut 4 bases from V and 6 bases from J, with 19 bases between. The CDR3 is 15 residues long.

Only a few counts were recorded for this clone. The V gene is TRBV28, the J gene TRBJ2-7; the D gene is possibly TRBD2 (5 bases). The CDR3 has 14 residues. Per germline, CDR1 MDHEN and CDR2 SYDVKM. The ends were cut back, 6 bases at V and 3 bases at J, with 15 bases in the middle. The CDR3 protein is CASSDRSGFYEQYF. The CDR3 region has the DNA TGTGCCAGCAGCGACCGGAGCGGATTCTACGAGCAGTACTTC.